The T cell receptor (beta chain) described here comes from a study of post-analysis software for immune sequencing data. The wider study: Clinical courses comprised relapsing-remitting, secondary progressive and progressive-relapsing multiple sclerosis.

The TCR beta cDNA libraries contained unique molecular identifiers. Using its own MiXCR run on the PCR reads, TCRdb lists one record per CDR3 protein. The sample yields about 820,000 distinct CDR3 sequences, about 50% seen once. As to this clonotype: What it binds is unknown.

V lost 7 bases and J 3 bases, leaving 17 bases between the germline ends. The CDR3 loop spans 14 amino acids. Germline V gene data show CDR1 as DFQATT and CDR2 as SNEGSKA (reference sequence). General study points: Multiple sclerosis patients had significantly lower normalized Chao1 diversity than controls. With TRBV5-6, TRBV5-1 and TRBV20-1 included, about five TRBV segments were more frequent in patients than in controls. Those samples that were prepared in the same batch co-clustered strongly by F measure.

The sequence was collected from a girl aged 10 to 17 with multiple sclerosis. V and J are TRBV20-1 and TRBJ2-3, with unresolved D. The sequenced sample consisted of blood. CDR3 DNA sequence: TGCAGTGAGGTACCTAGTGGTGGGACAGATACGCAGTATTTT. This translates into CSEVPSGGTDTQYF.